This T cell receptor beta chain comes out of a study of cytomegalovirus exposure and HLA in healthy donors (dated by TCRdb to about 2017). About the study as a whole: In an earlier analysis of some 610 of the donors, approximately 300 Gb of sequence data and 95 million to 130 million unique TCR beta sequences from about 179 million T cells were reported. Four to six DR-DQ haplotypes were handled as single units for association and clustering, since linkage in the cohort was strong. In an earlier analysis of 500 to 650 of the donors, high-throughput TCR beta sequencing was used to judge whether each TCR beta V gene segment behaved as functional or pseudogenic. An early release that covered approximately 600 HLA-typed donors contained approximately 290 gigabases of sequencing data and around 85 million unique TCR sequences. All discovery cohort repertoires had been generated using a single sequencing platform. HLA typing covered class I and class II loci at four-digit resolution. High-throughput TCR immunosequencing, statistical association of individual TCRs with disease status, and machine learning were combined to predict cytomegalovirus infection status. Of the roughly 400 genotyped donors, about 80% fell in the genetic ancestry cluster associated with self-reported Caucasian donors. The later analysis used no new phenotypic data to find candidate immune exposures, relying instead on TCR beta sequences and their occurrence across donors. The number of donors typed differed by locus, with about 629-640 for A, B, C, DRB1 and DQB1, around 560 for DQA1, 600 to 610 for DPA1, and approximately 470 for DPB1. A later genetic analysis used genome-wide SNP genotypes for about 65% of the 666 donors, treating that subset as a discovery cohort. The study was designed to test whether signatures of past pathogen exposure could be identified by cataloging public T cell receptors. Alongside the repertoire data, information on donor age, sex, ethnicity and CMV serostatus was compiled. Across about 380 genotyped donors of the cohort, an average of about 240,000 unique TCR beta nucleotide sequences per donor were sequenced, and 15% to 20% of those sequences were non-productive. To study patterns of TCR occurrence, a later analysis re-analyzed previously published TCR beta repertoires from several hundred donors and added high-resolution HLA genotyping. Besides the first cohort of around 700 subjects, a separate validation cohort made up of around 120 different subjects was used. The study profiled the T cell repertoires of about 720 subjects by immunosequencing and related them to cytomegalovirus serostatus.

This clone was seen a single time. This receptor's antigen is unknown. No much larger clone exists at a distance of one base, and base qualities are not known. General conclusions and limits of the study: A further reported finding was that TCR beta sequences accurately predicted the HLA-A and HLA-B alleles for most subjects in the first cohort. An association between a missense DCLRE1C variant and V-gene and J-gene trimming of TCR beta chains was found in a later genetic analysis and replicated in an independent cohort. Some IMGT-functional V segments, including TRBV6-2 and TRBV6-3, could not be told apart with the 87-base-pair reads, so those segments were excluded. Because HLA typing was unavailable for some donors at each locus, only the typed subset was used in association tests. Most TCR sequences were observed very rarely across donors, whereas some public TCRs were present in many individuals. Because counts were too low, seventeen rarely observed V segments, including chromosome 9 orphons, were left out of the earlier analysis of 587 of the donors. Only TCR beta chains were sequenced in this cohort, and the absence of alpha or paired-chain data limited detectable features. Several of the top co-occurrence clusters appeared to be linked to parvovirus B19, influenza, CMV and Epstein-Barr virus, according to a later analysis. The only immune exposure information available for the cohort was CMV serostatus. The presence/absence analyses assumed that sequencing depth was roughly uniform across donors, and that assumption may not be true. When HLA alleles, especially DR and DQ, strongly co-occurred, TCR associations were difficult to assign to individual alleles. The classifier was reported to diagnose cytomegalovirus status with high specificity and sensitivity in both the original and validation cohorts. In a later analysis, most CMV-associated TCR beta chains were found to appear HLA-restricted, with HLA associations seemingly driven largely by CMV exposure. In a later analysis, HLA-associated TCR beta chains showed more clonal expansion and lower generation probabilities than non-associated chains that were equally common. Compared with the roughly 670-donor mean, donors in an Asian-associated ancestry cluster had fewer N-insertions in productive TCRs, according to a later genetic analysis. In a later analysis, some 17,000 TCR beta sequences were associated with specific HLA alleles at a false discovery rate of 0.05. Broadly in line with IMGT annotations, most TCR beta V segments showed up in productive rearrangements about 87% or about 30% of the time in an earlier analysis of a few hundred of the donors. According to the authors, the approach could potentially be generalized to other disease states and immunological phenotypes. A group of highly shared sequence variants was considered likely to be a technical artifact of the sequencing pipeline. The study listed 150 to 200 TCR beta chains as associated with cytomegalovirus. Linkage disequilibrium might explain the correlated functional status among segregating V segments, but an unknown experimental factor could not be excluded. In a later analysis, TCR association rates were found to vary across HLA loci, with the most associated TCRs seen for DRB1 alleles and the fewest for HLA-C alleles. In vitro tests confirmed that three of the cytomegalovirus-associated TCR beta chains recognize cytomegalovirus antigens.

The method was the immunoSEQ multiplex PCR assay. For the multiplex PCR, a mixture combining 60 forward primers for TCR Vbeta segments and 13 reverse primers for TCR Jbeta segments was used. A multiplex PCR assay on genomic DNA amplified the CDR3 region of rearranged TCR beta genes. The amplified TCR beta libraries were sequenced on the Illumina HiSeq System as 87-base-pair reads. The source study handled its data this way. A later analysis counted approximately 76 million unique TCR beta chains across the 666 repertoires, and some 12 million of these chains were shared by at least two donors. Raw reads were error-corrected and collapsed into unique sequences with a nearest-neighbor algorithm that merged closely related sequences to remove PCR and sequencing errors. V, D and J gene segments were assigned by aligning CDR3 sequences to IMGT reference sequences. For a sequence to be retained, a match of at least six nucleotides was required to both a V gene segment and a J gene segment. A rearrangement was called productive if the CDR3 had no stop codons and remained in frame with V and J, and every other rearrangement was called non-productive. Following IMGT convention, CDR3 was defined as the stretch from the second conserved V-encoded cysteine up to the conserved J-encoded phenylalanine. The earlier analysis of fewer than 700 of the donors excluded sequences that lacked an unambiguous match to a single V gene segment. An earlier analysis of several hundred of the donors called V segments functional above 56.7% productive rearrangements and segregating when the between-donor standard deviation exceeded 5%. A statistical classification framework was developed to diagnose cytomegalovirus status using the catalog of TCR beta chain sequences. In a later analysis, V and J genes were assigned by comparing TCR nucleotide sequences against IMGT/GENE-DB human TR gene sequences. The TCRdist pipeline was used in a later analysis to assign CDR3 sequences and most-parsimonious VDJ recombination scenarios. In a later analysis, each TCR beta chain was defined by its CDR3 amino acid sequence together with its V-gene family, and reads lacking a unique V-gene family were excluded. As a way to deal with suspected cross-contamination and a sequencing artifact, a later analysis dropped approximately 570 nucleotide sequences that were highly shared and had low generation probability. A later analysis calculated a clonal expansion index for each public chain from normalized within-repertoire ranks of inferred template counts. In a later analysis, generation probabilities were computed with a VDJ recombination model fitted to out-of-frame rearrangements, and the resulting probabilities were checked against IGoR. In a later analysis, TCR-TCR, TCR-HLA and TCR-CMV co-occurrence was scored with hypergeometric tests, and a repertoire-size bias correction was applied to TCR pairs. In a later analysis, false discovery rates were estimated by permuting HLA or CMV assignments 20 times. In a later analysis, co-occurring TCRs were grouped with DBSCAN, and TCRdist sequence similarity was added when clustering was performed within HLA-allele-positive subsets. Repertoires with fewer than 30,000 or more than 120,000 public chains were left out of co-occurrence clustering, as were several repertoires with anomalous nucleotide sharing. Sourced from immuneACCESS, this table was stored by TCRdb with only in-frame sequences that have V and J called. A share of the clones is absent; for the studies checked, an unresolved V gene accounts for under half, and the remainder has no known explanation. V and J calls and clone size come straight from that table; D and trimming were deduced from the DNA. For this sample the table gives about 170,000 clones, of which around 81% were detected only once. The ten top clones hold under 2.5% of the sample.

The CDR3 numbers 16 residues from cysteine through phenylalanine. The retained sequence is limited to the CDR3, 48 bases, with the frame set at the first base. The V and J ends are trimmed by 0 bases and 1 base, leaving 11 bases between them. Sequences ENHRY (CDR1) and SYGVKD (CDR2) are obtained from the germline V gene. The cohort comprised hundreds of healthy bone marrow donors. At the time of sampling, all cohort members were nominally healthy, though unrecorded immune exposures were likely present. The donor was CMV seropositive and belonged to the group of 250 to 300 seropositive cohort members. A peripheral blood sample was provided by each donor, and peripheral blood mononuclear cells were used for TCR beta sequencing. Genomic DNA extraction from the blood cell samples was performed with the Qiagen DNeasy Blood Extraction Kit.

The sequence came from a woman in her twenties or thirties in good health and CMV-seropositive. The chain links TRBV10-3 with TRBJ2-3; the D gene is not confidently resolved. Sequenced input: PBMCs. The base sequence is TGTGCCATCAGTGAGTCACTCGAAACCGGCACAGATACGCAGTATTTT. The encoded protein is CAISESLETGTDTQYF.